Presented here are 15 T cell receptor beta chains from one specimen sequenced in a study of blood T cells in healthy people across ages. Combining a sample-barcoded 5' primer with a J-beta primer mix, a second PCR ran for roughly 7 to 12 cycles. TCRdb redid the calling of the 5' RACE reads with MiXCR, one entry per CDR3 protein. The repertoire holds 1.5 million to 2 million distinct CDR3 sequences, with about 39% as singletons. Sample: blood. All receptors derive from a human donor in good health.

The CDR3 sequence is CASFTGQRNEQFF. In nucleotides, the CDR3 is TGTGCCAGCTTCACTGGACAGAGAAATGAGCAGTTCTTC. The chain employs TRBV18 and TRBJ2-1, with D maybe TRBD1 (6 bases). The CDR3 has 13 residues. The germline V gene has CDR1 KGHSH and CDR2 LQKENI. Trimming cost V 7 bases and J 7 bases, with 14 bases left between them.

The chain carries TRBV6-2 or TRBV6-3 and TRBJ2-2; D may be TRBD1 (5 bases). This CDR3 has 13 residues. Trimming pared 7 bases from V and 5 bases from J, leaving 11 bases between. Germline V gene sequence: CDR1 MNHEY, CDR2 SVGEGT. The CDR3 DNA sequence: TGTGCCAGCATCTGGGGCGTAACCGGGGAGCTGTTTTTT. This translates into CASIWGVTGELFF.

The chain uses TRBV5-1 and TRBJ2-1; perhaps TRBD1 as D (5 bases). The germline V gene encodes CDR1 SGHRS and CDR2 YFSETQ. The length of the CDR3 is 15 residues. The germline V and J ends were trimmed by 0 bases and 7 bases, with 14 bases remaining between them. The DNA for the CDR3 is TGCGCCAGCAGCTTGGGTGCAGGGTATTATAATGAGCAGTTCTTC. This gives the protein CASSLGAGYYNEQFF. Full variable domain (missing parts from reference TRBV5-1 and TRBJ2-1): KAGVTQTPRYLIKTRGQQVTLSCSPISGHRSVSWYQQTPGQGLQFLFEYFSETQRNKGNFPGRFSGRQFSNSRSEMNVSTLELGDSALYLCASSLGAGYYNEQFFGPGTRLTVL.

The chain employs TRBV27 and TRBJ2-1, with a tentative D call TRBD1 (6 bases). Per germline, CDR1 MNHEY and CDR2 SMNVEV (reference sequence). The CDR3 consists of 13 residues. V gave up 10 bases and J gave up 4 bases, with 14 bases separating them. CDR3 DNA sequence: TGTGCCACCCGAGAGGGGGTATACAATGAGCAGTTCTTC. It translates to CATREGVYNEQFF.

This clonotype has just a few counts. The V gene is TRBV5-1, the J gene TRBJ1-2; the D is unclear. Germline lookup yields CDR1 SGHRS and CDR2 YFSETQ. CDR3 length: 16 residues. V was pared by 0 bases and J by 3 bases, with 15 bases between. The CDR3 spells CASSLDGRARYYGYTF. The CDR3 DNA reads as TGCGCCAGCAGCTTGGACGGGAGGGCTCGGTACTATGGCTACACCTTC.

The chain joins TRBV7-9 to TRBJ2-5; 10 positions match TRBD2. V lost 2 bases to trimming and J lost 5 bases; unmatched junction nucleotides: 5. Germline CDR1 SEHNR, CDR2 FQNEAQ (reference sequence). The CDR3 extends over 15 amino acids. The CDR3 sequence is CASSLQNSGGETQYF. CDR3 bases: TGTGCCAGCAGCTTACAGAATAGCGGGGGGGAGACCCAGTACTTC.

With regard to this clonotype: The germline gene is not matched at one end of the junction; a read error may be the cause. This chain links TRBV4-3 with TRBJ2-1; the match to TRBD2 covers 9 bases. The CDR3 runs to 17 residues. Per germline, CDR1 LGHNA and CDR2 YSLEER. CDR3 loop: CASTRILGGGDNNGQFF. The CDR3 coding sequence is TGCGCCAGCACTAGAATCTTAGGCGGGGGGGATAACAATGGGCAGTTCTTC.

V usage is TRBV3-1 and J usage is TRBJ2-1; D uncertain. Germline V gene lookup returns CDR1 LGHDT and CDR2 YNNKEL (reference sequence). The CDR3 runs 12 residues. V was cut by 5 bases and J by 4 bases, with 6 bases left in between. The CDR3 here is CASSEQYNEQFF. The CDR3 nucleotides read TGTGCCAGCAGCGAACAATACAATGAGCAGTTCTTC.

The V gene is TRBV9, the J gene TRBJ1-5; 7 bases align to TRBD1. Unmatched junction bases numbered 6, after V lost 3 bases and J lost 3 bases. The CDR3 sequence is 15 residues long. Looked up from germline, CDR1 is SGDLS and CDR2 is YYNGEE. The CDR3 DNA sequence: TGTGCCAGCAGCGCACAGGGGCGATTCAATCAGCCCCAGCATTTT. Its translation is CASSAQGRFNQPQHF.

A single count supports this clonotype. Likely a read error: the CDR3 ends without its conserved phenylalanine or tryptophan. The J gene is TRBJ2-5, the V gene TRBV7-9; D is uncertain. The germline V and J ends were trimmed by 4 bases and 2 bases, with 5 bases remaining between them. There are 12 residues in the CDR3. Per the germline V gene, CDR1 is SEHNR and CDR2 is FQNEAQ (reference sequence). CDR3 region: CASSSLQETQYC. CDR3 coding DNA: TGTGCCAGCAGCTCTTTACAAGAGACCCAGTACTGC.

The genes are TRBV4-3 and TRBJ2-2; TRBD1 or TRBD2 may be the D gene (6 bases each). The CDR3 has 16 residues. In germline, CDR1 is LGHNA, CDR2 YSLEER. V was shortened by 0 bases and J by 3 bases, with 11 bases between the two germline ends. DNA for the CDR3: TGCGCCAGCAGCCAAGATAGGGGGGCCGACACCGGGGAGCTGTTTTTT. It is translated as CASSQDRGADTGELFF.

The J gene is TRBJ1-2, the V gene TRBV12-3 or TRBV12-4; D is unresolved. The CDR3 sequence is 11 residues long. V lost 3 bases and J 7 bases, leaving 6 bases between the germline ends. DNA for the CDR3: TGTGCCAGCAGTTTTTACGGTGGCTACACCTTC. Encoded protein: CASSFYGGYTF.

The rearrangement joins TRBV4-1 to TRBJ2-7; 8 bases match TRBD1. The CDR3 is 17 residues long. With V trimmed by 0 bases and J by 2 bases, 9 bases remained unmatched. In germline, CDR1 is MGHRA, CDR2 YSYEKL. For the CDR3, the DNA is TGCGCCAGCAGCCAAGATCAAGACCGGGACAGGCCCTACGAGCAGTACTTC. It encodes CASSQDQDRDRPYEQYF.

This clonotype was counted between two and nine times. The chain recombines TRBV12-3 or TRBV12-4 with TRBJ1-2; TRBD1 agrees at 7 bases. This CDR3 region has 14 residues. Trimming took 8 bases from V and 4 from J; bases not matched to a gene: 10. CDR3 sequence reads: CASSTDRRVYGYTF. CDR3 nucleotide sequence: TGTGCCAGCTCTACGGACAGGAGAGTCTATGGCTACACCTTC.

In its sample, this clonotype was seen once. The V gene is TRBV10-3, the J gene TRBJ2-1; D is possibly TRBD1 (5 bases). Germline V gene lookup returns CDR1 ENHRY and CDR2 SYGVKD. CDR3 length equals 12 residues. The V and J ends lost 8 bases and 13 bases respectively, with 18 bases between them. CDR3 in amino acids: CAIGADQETQFF. As DNA, the CDR3 is TGTGCCATCGGGGCGGATCAAGAGACCCAGTTCTTC.